A single sample gave rise to the 15 T cell receptor beta chains below, sequenced in a study of cytomegalovirus exposure and HLA in healthy donors. PCR amplification relied on 60 Vbeta primers (plus 13 Jbeta primers). Produced via immunoSEQ multiplex PCR; TCRdb's table is partial and in-frame only. Of approximately 240,000 clones listed, 77% are singletons. Sample: PBMCs. Source of these receptors: a woman aged 55-75 years in good health and CMV-seropositive.

The chain combines TRBV6-1 with TRBJ2-5; the D gene is possibly TRBD2 (6 bases). The V gene lost 8 bases and the J gene lost 4 bases, with 17 bases spanning the gap. There are 14 residues in the CDR3. CDR1 and CDR2 from the germline V gene are MNHNS and SASEGT. As DNA, the CDR3 is TGTGCCAGCGGACTAAGTTCTAGGCGAGAGACCCAGTACTTC. This translates into CASGLSSRRETQYF.

The rearrangement uses TRBV21-1 and TRBJ2-7; no check of the table's D call, TRBD1, against the DNA was made. TRBV21-1 is deemed a pseudogene. CDR3 size: 17 residues. CDR3 sequence reads: CASSLGQGGLGAYEQYF. CDR3 nucleotides: TGTGCCAGCAGTCTGGGACAGGGGGGCCTTGGGGCCTACGAGCAGTACTTC.

A few counts support this clone. V usage is TRBV19 and J usage is TRBJ2-7, with TRBD1 matching 9 bases. CDR1 and CDR2 (germline): LNHDA, SQIVND (reference sequence). The length of the CDR3 is 13 residues. Germline trimming cut 6 bases from V and 4 bases from J; bases unmatched to any gene: 4. The CDR3 sequence is CASSLGQGYEQYF. Written as DNA, the CDR3 is TGTGCCAGTAGCCTGGGACAGGGATACGAGCAGTACTTC.

The chain uses TRBV7-2 and TRBJ2-7, with TRBD2 identical over 9 bases. Losses at the gene ends were 5 bases for V and 0 bases for J; bases not matched to a gene: 2. This CDR3 has 14 amino acids. In germline, CDR1 is SGHTA, CDR2 FQGNSA. The CDR3 sequence: CASSPTSGSYEQYF. In DNA, the CDR3 is TGTGCCAGCAGCCCGACTAGCGGCTCCTACGAGCAGTACTTC.

The CDR3 nucleotides read TGTGCCAGCAGCTTAGATCCAGGGCGGGGAGGCACAGATACGCAGTATTTT. This encodes CASSLDPGRGGTDTQYF. This sequence joins TRBV11-3 and TRBJ2-3, with D tentatively TRBD2 (6 bases). Germline CDR1 is SGHNT and CDR2 is YENEEA. The CDR3 is 17 residues long. Trimming pared 0 bases from V and 1 base from J, leaving 14 bases between.

This clone appeared a single time. The rearrangement uses TRBV10-3 and TRBJ2-3, with 12 bases identical to TRBD2. CDR3 length: 19 residues. J was trimmed by 1 base and V by 1 base; bases with no gene match: 9. CDR1 and CDR2 (germline): ENHRY, SYGVKD. The chain's CDR3 is CAISEWLAGGPWGTDTQYF. The CDR3 DNA follows: TGTGCCATCAGTGAGTGGCTAGCGGGAGGGCCGTGGGGCACAGATACGCAGTATTTT.

The rearrangement links TRBV6-5 to TRBJ2-7, with 7 bases aligning to TRBD1. The CDR3 consists of 14 residues. The germline gives CDR1 MNHEY, CDR2 SVGAGI. With V trimmed by 6 bases and J by 6 bases, 11 bases remained unmatched. The CDR3 region has the DNA TGTGCCAGCAGGGGGGACAGCGGATTGGGCGAGCAGTACTTC. It yields the protein CASRGDSGLGEQYF.

The V and J genes are TRBV21-1 and TRBJ2-1; TRBD2 is the table's D call, not checked against the DNA. TRBV21-1 has pseudogene status. CDR3 size: 15 residues. The CDR3 bases are TGTGCCAGCAGCAAGGTTGCGGGGTTCGACAATGAGCAGTTCTTC. Protein: CASSKVAGFDNEQFF.

The genes are TRBV9 and TRBJ2-2; 8 positions match TRBD2. The germline V gene encodes CDR1 SGDLS and CDR2 YYNGEE. The junction had 8 bases not matched to a gene; V was cut back by 4 bases and J by 6 bases. CDR3 length: 15 residues. CDR3 sequence reads: CASSPGGGLSGELFF. DNA of the CDR3: TGTGCCAGCAGCCCCGGGGGGGGGCTGTCCGGGGAGCTGTTTTTT.

The rearrangement uses TRBV7-9 and TRBJ1-2; 7 nucleotides line up with TRBD1. Germline CDR1 is SEHNR and CDR2 is FQNEAQ (reference sequence). Trimming took 7 bases from V and 7 from J; bases not matched to a gene: 15. The CDR3 is 15 residues long. CDR3 nucleotides: TGTGCCAGCAACTCACAGGGGACCTTAATGTTTGGCTACACCTTC. Translated, it gives CASNSQGTLMFGYTF.

The V gene is TRBV2, the J gene TRBJ1-1; no definite D call. The CDR3 has 11 amino acids. V gave up 6 bases and J gave up 3 bases, with 5 bases separating them. In germline, CDR1 is SNHLY, CDR2 FYNNEI. The DNA for the CDR3 is TGTGCCAGCAGAGACTACACTGAAGCTTTCTTT. Translated: CASRDYTEAFF.

The V gene is TRBV6-4, the J gene TRBJ2-7, with unresolved D. Trimming removed 5 bases from V and 7 bases from J, with 12 bases in between. The CDR3 spans 12 residues. The germline CDR1 and CDR2 sequences are MRHNA and SNTAGT. The CDR3 nucleotides are TGTGCCAGCAGTCCCTCCTGGGCAGAGCAGTACTTC. Protein: CASSPSWAEQYF.

The chain joins TRBV28 to TRBJ1-1, with 8 bases identical to TRBD1. From germline, CDR1 is MDHEN and CDR2 SYDVKM. Losses at the gene ends were 8 bases for V and 10 bases for J; bases not matched to a gene: 6. This CDR3 spans 11 amino acids. CDR3 residues: CASAETGAAFF. The CDR3 DNA sequence: TGTGCCAGCGCGGAGACAGGGGCAGCTTTCTTT.

V and J are TRBV9 and TRBJ2-4; TRBD2 is a possible D gene (5 bases). The V gene's germline CDR1 is SGDLS and CDR2 YYNGEE. V was cut by 4 bases and J by 0 bases, with 14 bases left in between. The CDR3 covers 16 residues. In DNA form, the CDR3 reads TGTGCCAGCAGCCCCGGGGTTGGACTAGCCAAAAACATTCAGTACTTC. It encodes CASSPGVGLAKNIQYF.

The rearrangement links TRBV7-2 to TRBJ1-1; tentative D call: TRBD1 (6 bases). The CDR3 extends over 13 amino acids. Trimming pared 5 bases from V and 0 bases from J, leaving 7 bases between. The V gene's germline CDR1 is SGHTA and CDR2 FQGNSA. For the CDR3, the DNA is TGTGCCAGCAGCCGGGACATGAACACTGAAGCTTTCTTT. Protein product: CASSRDMNTEAFF.